These T cell receptor beta chains were read from a single sample in a study of T cell changes during pregnancy in multiple sclerosis. TCRdb keeps only in-frame clones here, not all; method: immunoSEQ multiplex PCR. Of tens of thousands of clones listed, approximately 94% are singletons. The source material was peripheral blood, sampled in the third trimester of pregnancy. Receptors were obtained from a female donor with multiple sclerosis, enrolled in a pregnancy study. The CDR3 runs from the conserved cysteine through the conserved F or W.

V	J	CDR3
TRBV29-1	TRBJ2-7	CSVGGPYEQYF
TRBV7-6	TRBJ1-5	CASSLYPPRTEFNQPQHF
TRBV5-1	TRBJ2-2	CASSLQEVGVAGELFF
TRBV9	TRBJ1-2	CASSVGRINYGYTF
TRBV14	TRBJ2-7	CASSQAHYEQYF
TRBV7-9	TRBJ2-2	CASSLDRGSPGELFF
TRBV5-6	TRBJ1-1	CASRPTRAVTEAFF
TRBV7-8	TRBJ2-7	CASSFRTSGSLPPEQYF
TRBV28	TRBJ1-2	CAIHKNYGYTF
TRBV7-2	TRBJ1-5	CASSTRQGRISDINQPQHF
TRBV29-1	TRBJ2-7	CSVERGGQGNEQYF
TRBV19	TRBJ1-1	CASSNSEYNTEAFF
TRBV5-5	TRBJ2-7	CASNGPNKPYEQYF
TRBV28	TRBJ2-2	CASSLLSDTATGELFF
TRBV10-2	TRBJ1-2	CASKPNRGSGYGYTF
TRBV27	TRBJ2-7	CASSPTGPADEQYF
TRBV7-3	TRBJ2-1	CASSSSSYNEQFF
TRBV5-6	TRBJ2-3	CASSLTGVDTQYF
TRBV11-3	TRBJ2-7	CASSPGGSDEQYF
TRBV7-2	TRBJ2-3	CASSVGRGGLDTQYF
TRBV19	TRBJ2-2	CATTSGRAVTSGELFF
TRBV6-4	TRBJ2-2	CASRDTGQGYTGELFF
TRBV6-6	TRBJ1-2	CASRPRLRDRAYYTF
TRBV7-9	TRBJ2-3	CASSLQVPLSTDTQYF
TRBV2	TRBJ2-1	CATLGFGLAGGPSYNEQFF
TRBV10-3	TRBJ1-6	CAINRNRESPLHF
TRBV10-3	TRBJ2-5	CAISESTTGGPRETQYF
TRBV7-2	TRBJ2-3	CASSLGSGRTDTQYF
TRBV11-3	TRBJ2-7	CASSLLNSYEQYF
TRBV9	TRBJ2-7	CASSVGTGRYEQYF
TRBV30	TRBJ1-5	CAWGQYNQPQHF
TRBV7-2	TRBJ1-5	CASSLTGGNQPQHF
TRBV10-1	TRBJ1-5	CASSGSGVLSNQPQHF